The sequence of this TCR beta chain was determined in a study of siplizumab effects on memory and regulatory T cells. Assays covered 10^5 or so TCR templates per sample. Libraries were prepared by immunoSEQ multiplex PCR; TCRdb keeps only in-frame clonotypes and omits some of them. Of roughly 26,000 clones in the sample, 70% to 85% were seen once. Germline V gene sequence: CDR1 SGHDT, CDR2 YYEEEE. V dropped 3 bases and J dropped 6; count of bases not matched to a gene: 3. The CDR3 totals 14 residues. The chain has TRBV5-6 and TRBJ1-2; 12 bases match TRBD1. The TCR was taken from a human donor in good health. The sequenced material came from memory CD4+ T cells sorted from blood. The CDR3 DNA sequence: TGTGCCAGCAGCTGGGGACAGGGGGCCCATGGCTACACCTTC. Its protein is CASSWGQGAHGYTF.